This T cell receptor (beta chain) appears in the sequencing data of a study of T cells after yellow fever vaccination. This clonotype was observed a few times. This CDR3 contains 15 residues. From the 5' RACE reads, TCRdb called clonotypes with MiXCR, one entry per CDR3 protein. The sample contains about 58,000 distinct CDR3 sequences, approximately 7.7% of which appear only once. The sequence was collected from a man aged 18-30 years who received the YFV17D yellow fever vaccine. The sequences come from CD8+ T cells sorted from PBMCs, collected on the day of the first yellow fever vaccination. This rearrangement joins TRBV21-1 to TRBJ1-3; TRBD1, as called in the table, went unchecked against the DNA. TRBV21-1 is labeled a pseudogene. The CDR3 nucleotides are TGTGCCAGCAGCAAAGATGTCCTCTCTGGAAACACCATATATTTT. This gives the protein CASSKDVLSGNTIYF.